This T cell receptor (beta chain) was observed in a study of cytomegalovirus exposure and HLA in healthy donors. The CDR3 sequence is 16 residues long. Germline V CDR1 and CDR2: MNHEY, SVGAGI. V lost 0 bases to trimming and J lost 5 bases; unmatched junction nucleotides: 9. 13 Jbeta primers and 60 Vbeta primers were used for the PCR. Sequenced by immunoSEQ multiplex PCR; TCRdb stores in-frame clones only, minus some. The sample carries 250,000 to 350,000 clones, 80% to 90% recorded once. About this clone itself: Its specificity is unknown.

Whole-study results and caveats: Researchers reported in a later analysis that a missense DCLRE1C variant was tied to TCR beta V- and J-gene trimming.

The sample was PBMCs. The TCR was taken from a man in his forties or fifties in good health and CMV-seropositive. V usage is TRBV6-5 and J usage is TRBJ2-5; 7 bases align to TRBD2. In DNA form, the CDR3 reads TGTGCCAGCAGTTACTCGAGCGCGGGAGCGGGGGAGACCCAGTACTTC. Amino acid sequence: CASSYSSAGAGETQYF.